The following is a TCR beta chain sequence with its context. The sample contains more than one DNA sequence encoding this CDR3. Germline-derived CDR1 and CDR2 are SGHTA and FQGNSA. V was clipped by 1 base and J by 1 base, with 10 bases between them. The CDR3 length is 15 residues. Only in-frame clones appear in the TCRdb table, and some are missing; sequencing was by immunoSEQ multiplex PCR. This sample has about 1 million clones, with 75% found just once. The data derive from a study of shared clonotypes between healthy human individuals. The sequenced sample consisted of memory CD4+ T cells sorted from blood. Subset described: CD45RA-negative fraction. The clonotype was recovered from a man aged 18 to 35 in good health. The chain uses TRBV7-2 and TRBJ1-1; tentative D call: TRBD1 (5 bases). The CDR3 DNA is TGTGCCAGCAGCTTAGGAGGGACGGGGAACACTGAAGCTTTCTTT. Translating gives CASSLGGTGNTEAFF.